This TCR beta chain was sequenced during a study of shared clonotypes between healthy human individuals. Background on the study: Three men and a couple of women, aged 18 to 49, were donors. General study findings and limits: Generation probability values for non-shared clonotypes were lower than those for clonotypes shared by all four donors.

A word on this clone: Its antigen is as yet unknown.

Unmatched junction bases numbered 3, after V lost 4 bases and J lost 1 base. This CDR3 is 13 amino acids long. CDR1 is GTSNPN, CDR2 SVGIG, per germline (reference sequence). In the original processing: Without quality scores, immunoSEQ junctional reads could not be filtered like full-length reads. Data came from immunoSEQ multiplex PCR; TCRdb stores just in-frame clones and leaves some out. That table gives V, J and clone size, and the DNA gave D and trimming. The sample includes 2 million to 3 million clones, 93% of them seen just once. The rearrangement uses TRBV30 and TRBJ2-5; 7 nucleotides match TRBD1. The sample comprised naive CD4+ T cells from PBMCs. Subset indicated: CD45RA+ positively selected. The TCR originated in a man between 18 and 29 years old in good health. Some clones in this sample may be carry-over from other donors' samples. CDR3 bases: TGTGCCTGGAAAACAGGGGCCCAAGAGACCCAGTACTTC. Amino acids: CAWKTGAQETQYF.